This T cell receptor (beta chain) was documented in a study of T cells in Graves' hyperthyroidism and ophthalmopathy. Overall study results and limits: A model using 13 V-J features told ophthalmopathy apart from stable hyperthyroidism.

Fresh peripheral blood, around 9.3 ml of it, supplied the PBMCs. About this clonotype itself: The antigen is unknown.

V lost 3 bases to trimming and J lost 4 bases, with 9 bases between them. The CDR3 is made up of 14 amino acids. CDR1 and CDR2 (germline): MNHEY, SMNVEV (reference sequence). RNA transcripts yielded amplified TCR beta CDR3 regions. First-round RT-PCR with HTBI primers amplified the TCR CDR3 region. Via MiXCR, TCRdb re-called the multiplex PCR reads, giving one row per CDR3 protein. The sample carries about 640,000 distinct CDR3 sequences, about 20% recorded once. The receptor comes from a young man with Graves' ophthalmopathy. This sequence joins TRBV27 and TRBJ2-2, with D hard to call. The specimen sequenced was blood. This chain's CDR3 is CASSFGIGTGELFF. CDR3 nucleotides: TGTGCCAGCAGTTTTGGAATTGGCACCGGGGAGCTGTTTTTT.